This T cell receptor beta chain was found in a study of molecular identifiers for immune sequencing clone quantification. In TCRdb, the PCR reads were re-called with MiXCR into one record per CDR3 protein. The repertoire has approximately 60,000 distinct CDR3 sequences, roughly a fifth of them found once; the top ten carry 1.4%. J gave up 0 bases and V 4 bases, and 12 bases lay outside the gene matches. The germline gives CDR1 SGHAT, CDR2 FQNNGV. This CDR3 has 20 amino acids. The gene calls are TRBV11-2 and TRBJ2-3, with 14 nucleotides matching TRBD2. Sample: naive CD8+ T cells from blood, with Jurkat cell RNA spiked in. The subset is: FACS-sorted CD8+CD4-CCR7+CD45RA+ naive T cells. The TCR sequence derives from a human donor in good health. Some libraries in this study had Jurkat cell RNA spiked in. The CDR3 DNA reads as TGTGCCAGCAGCTCATTTTGGGGGACTAGCGGGAGCCCTAGCACAGATACGCAGTATTTT. It yields the protein CASSSFWGTSGSPSTDTQYF. Drawing the rest from reference TRBV11-2 and TRBJ2-3, the complete variable domain is EAGVAQSPRYKIIEKRQSVAFWCNPISGHATLYWYQQILGQGPKLLIQFQNNGVVDDSQLPKDRFSAERLKGVDSTLKIQPAKLEDSAVYLCASSSFWGTSGSPSTDTQYFGPGTRLTVL.